This T cell receptor (beta chain) is from a study of T cells in localized non-small cell lung cancer. Study-wide results and limits: There was an association of higher blood T cell density with longer overall survival. Uninvolved adjacent lung showed peak T cell clonality, exceeding tumor. Detection in adjacent lung was observed for a median roughly 55 of the top 100 tumor clones.

The table came from immunoSEQ multiplex PCR; TCRdb's copy has only in-frame clones and leaves some out. This table has 20,000 to 25,000 clones, 80% to 95% appearing once. This CDR3 region has 15 residues. Germline CDR1 is SGHVS and CDR2 is FQNEAQ. V lost 4 bases, J lost 3 bases, and 16 bases lay in between. Note on this clone: The antigen remains undetermined.

This rearrangement joins TRBV7-8 to TRBJ2-7; D is perhaps TRBD1 (5 bases). This TCR came from a woman aged 40-75 years with stage I lung adenocarcinoma. Sample: peripheral blood, taken before any cancer treatment. The CDR3 reads CASSSRTRIDYEQYF. CDR3 sequence (DNA): TGTGCCAGCAGCTCCCGGACACGCATTGACTACGAGCAGTACTTC.